This T cell receptor beta chain was found in a study of shared clonotypes between healthy human individuals (dated by TCRdb to 2020 to 2021). Regarding the study in general: A few men and a couple of women, aged 18 to 49 years, made up the cohort. Per donor, three plates each were used for CD4 naive and CD4 memory, two for CD8 naive, and one for CD8 memory. The study deeply sequenced blood TCR repertoires of five healthy adults to estimate repertoire size and the extent of clonotype sharing between individuals. Libraries were prepared and TCR repertoires were sequenced by different laboratories using diverse techniques, in order to increase sequencing depth and limit assay-specific biases. Between about 0.85 and 8.9 billion PBMCs per donor were obtained by leukapheresis. Study-wide conclusions, independent of this receptor: Naive subsets generally had larger estimated clonotype richness than memory subsets. Roughly 5% of naive CD4, 3.5% of naive CD8, roughly 2.4% of memory CD4, and less than 0.45% of memory CD8 clonotypes were shared across a few donors. The genetic and exposure-history diversity represented was limited by the small number of donors. Based on pairwise subsampling, the degree of clonotype sharing among donors was expected to be affected by sequencing depth. Sampling was limited to blood, and TCR repertoires in tissue likely differ from TCR repertoires in blood. Compared with non-shared clonotypes, the clonotypes found in all four sorted-subset donors had higher generation probabilities. Even with the large sequencing depth, rarefaction of the sorted-subset datasets indicated that sequencing was incomplete.

Using the deep immunoSEQ assay, multiplex PCR amplified TCR CDR3 regions from genomic DNA. Extracted genomic DNA from each cell subset was distributed evenly across all wells of several immunoSEQ 96-well plates, and each plate was treated as a replicate. For sorted subsets, around 200 ng genomic DNA, equal to tens of thousands of T cell genomes, was loaded into each replicate PCR. The purified libraries were quantified using a Qubit 3.0 fluorometer, sized with a Bioanalyzer 2100, and then quantified again using the KAPA Library Quantification kit. A separate single-read 150-cycle Illumina NextSeq 550 flow cell was used to sequence each immunoSEQ 96-well plate. The original methods were these. Because the immunoSEQ output held only junctional sequences and lacked quality scores, the filtering could not match the filtering applied to full-length reads. Sequences were annotated with PyIR, a Python wrapper for IgBLAST v1.9, using IMGT germline references to assign V/J genes and CDR3. Reads with weak V/J assignments (E-value above 1e-6), missing CDR3, stop codons, out-of-frame junctions, or ambiguous translated residues were removed. V3J clonotypes were defined as sequences sharing the same inferred V gene, J gene, and CDR3 amino acid sequence. Percentage overlap between repertoires was computed as shared unique clonotypes divided by the size of the smaller repertoire. Repertoire richness was assessed with RTK rarefaction, the Chao1 estimator, and Recon v2.1 estimates of unobserved clonotypes. OLGA was used to compute generation probabilities for all TCRbeta clonotypes that the gDNA method yielded from a handful of donors. TCRdb mirrors the immuneACCESS table, restricted to in-frame sequences. Some clones are absent from its copies; in checked studies, under half trace to an unresolved V gene, and the reason for the others is unknown. V, J and clone size were drawn from that table, and D and trimming were deduced from the DNA. Here the sample has some 700,000 clones; roughly 88% occur a single time. The top ten hold around a third of the sample.

The CDR3 spans 15 residues, from the cysteine through the phenylalanine. Here the CDR3 DNA is all that survives: 45 bases in frame from base 1. V is cut by 2 bases and J by 4 bases, and the space between the germline ends is 15 bases. The germline V gene gives CDR1 as SGHRS and CDR2 as YFSETQ. The donors were healthy, HIV-negative adults with no recently reported acute infections or vaccinations. Every donor was a Caucasian adult residing in Nashville, Tennessee, USA. The CD8 memory samples were a combination of magnetically selected CD45RO+ cells and CCR7-negative CD45RA+ effector memory (TemRA) cells. Blood was collected by leukapheresis, and PBMCs were isolated by Ficoll-Histopaque density gradient centrifugation and then cryopreserved in liquid nitrogen vapor phase. Analytical flow cytometry was used to check the purity and quantity of every magnetically sorted T cell population. From each sorted fraction, genomic DNA was isolated and quantified by UV absorbance on a Nanodrop 2000c.

This clone was seen once. The clone's antigen remains unknown. Qualities for individual bases were not recorded, and no much larger clone is one base off. The sample consisted of memory CD8+ T cells from PBMCs. What the cell subset or site label conveys for this sample: CD45RO+ cells pooled with CCR7-negative TemRA cells. This TCR was recovered from a man aged 18 to 30 in good health. Some clones in this sample may be carry-over from other donors' samples. The rearranged chain carries TRBV5-1 and TRBJ2-5, with the D gene tentatively TRBD1 or TRBD2, based on 6 matching bases in each. The CDR3 sequence is CASSLSGGRGETQYF. The DNA sequence follows: TGCGCCAGCAGCTTAAGTGGGGGGCGCGGAGAGACCCAGTACTTC.